This TCR beta chain is from a study of blood T cell repertoires in COVID-19. The repertoire was sequenced with immunoSEQ multiplex PCR; TCRdb's copy has only in-frame clones and lacks some. This sample carries roughly 100,000 clones, around 85% of them seen once, and the ten largest clones take more than 1.5%. The V gene lost 2 bases and the J gene lost 13 bases, with 17 bases spanning the gap. The CDR3 has 13 amino acids. The genes are TRBV12-3 or TRBV12-4 and TRBJ1-2; D gene unclear. The sequence was collected from a woman in her 70s with active or convalescent COVID-19. Sequencing was performed on peripheral blood. The CDR3 DNA follows: TGTGCCAGCAGTTTAAACGTGCAGACGGGTCCCACCTTC. This translates into CASSLNVQTGPTF.